Below, 21 T cell receptor beta chains from the same sample are listed, as sequenced in a study of OX40 agonist ivuxolimab in advanced cancers. Assay used: immunoSEQ multiplex PCR; TCRdb lists only in-frame clones, some missing. The sample has some 57,000 clones, roughly four fifths seen once. The material was CD4+ or CD8+ T cells sorted from blood, obtained in a trial of the OX40 agonist ivuxolimab. The receptors stem from an adult with an advanced solid tumor such as melanoma, head and neck, liver or kidney cancer.

This sequence joins TRBV6-5 and TRBJ2-1, with 9 bases matching TRBD1. Losses at the gene ends were 2 bases for V and 7 bases for J; bases not matched to a gene: 3. This CDR3 is 14 amino acids long. From germline, CDR1 is MNHEY and CDR2 SVGAGI. CDR3 protein: CASSYGTGTNEQFF. For the CDR3, the DNA is TGTGCCAGCAGTTACGGGACAGGGACGAATGAGCAGTTCTTC.

The chain has TRBV6-6 and TRBJ2-7; TRBD2 agrees at 10 bases. The germline V gene encodes CDR1 MNHNY and CDR2 SVGAGI (reference sequence). This CDR3 contains 14 residues. V gave up 6 bases and J gave up 3 bases; unmatched junction bases: 5. CDR3 sequence: CASSPSGSLYEQYF. As DNA, the CDR3 is TGTGCCAGCAGCCCTAGCGGGAGTCTCTACGAGCAGTACTTC.

The chain combines TRBV10-3 with TRBJ2-2; a possible D gene is TRBD1 (6 bases). The germline V gene encodes CDR1 ENHRY and CDR2 SYGVKD. V lost 10 bases and J lost 0, with 12 bases in between. The CDR3 runs 14 residues. The CDR3 is CATRDTANTGELFF. The CDR3, as DNA: TGTGCCACCAGGGACACCGCGAACACCGGGGAGCTGTTTTTT.

The rearrangement joins TRBV6-6 to TRBJ2-3; D ambiguous. The CDR3 contains 11 residues. The V end lost 6 bases, the J end lost 6 bases, and 7 bases lay between the germline ends. Germline values: CDR1 MNHNY, CDR2 SVGAGI (reference sequence). The CDR3 loop reads CASSPRDTQYF. DNA for the CDR3: TGTGCCAGCAGCCCTCGGGATACGCAGTATTTT.

The rearrangement links TRBV6-6 to TRBJ1-5, with 9 bases lining up with TRBD1. The CDR3 is 14 amino acids. Germline V gene lookup returns CDR1 MNHNY and CDR2 SVGAGI (reference sequence). Trimming removed 7 bases from V and 7 bases from J; junction bases left unmatched: 8. The CDR3 here is CASTGQGREQPQHF. The CDR3 nucleotides read TGTGCCAGCACCGGACAGGGGAGGGAACAGCCCCAGCATTTT.

The rearrangement joins TRBV7-2 to TRBJ2-7; D unclear. This CDR3 spans 14 amino acids. Germline V gene sequence: CDR1 SGHTA, CDR2 FQGNSA. With 2 bases removed from V and 3 bases from J, the gap between germline ends came to 11 bases. CDR3 in amino acids: CASSLSRANYEQYF. CDR3 nucleotides: TGTGCCAGCAGCTTATCTCGGGCGAACTACGAGCAGTACTTC.

J is TRBJ2-3 and V is TRBV7-2; D gene uncertain. The length of the CDR3 is 15 residues. Looked up from germline, CDR1 is SGHTA and CDR2 is FQGNSA. V lost 1 base and J lost 0, with 8 bases in between. CDR3 sequence (DNA): TGTGCCAGCAGCTTAGTCGCCGGGAGCACAGATACGCAGTATTTT. This translates into CASSLVAGSTDTQYF.

The chain has TRBV5-1 and TRBJ2-4; 9 positions match TRBD1. Germline V gene sequence: CDR1 SGHRS, CDR2 YFSETQ. V was pared by 3 bases and J by 3 bases, with 4 bases of the junction left unmatched. The CDR3 loop spans 15 amino acids. The chain's CDR3 is CASSWTGEVKNIQYF. DNA for the CDR3: TGCGCCAGCAGCTGGACAGGGGAAGTCAAAAACATTCAGTACTTC. Full variable domain (outside the CDR3, taken from reference TRBV5-1 and TRBJ2-4): KAGVTQTPRYLIKTRGQQVTLSCSPISGHRSVSWYQQTPGQGLQFLFEYFSETQRNKGNFPGRFSGRQFSNSRSEMNVSTLELGDSALYLCASSWTGEVKNIQYFGAGTRLSVL.

V is TRBV11-3 and J is TRBJ2-7, with D possibly TRBD2 on 6 matching bases. Germline loops: CDR1 SGHNT, CDR2 YENEEA. This CDR3 region has 14 residues. The V end lost 4 bases, the J end lost 0 bases, and 10 bases lay between the germline ends. CDR3 coding DNA: TGTGCCAGCAGCTCGTCGGGAGTCTCCTACGAGCAGTACTTC. Its protein product is CASSSSGVSYEQYF.

V and J are TRBV9 and TRBJ1-1; D remains unclear. The V gene's germline CDR1 is SGDLS and CDR2 YYNGEE. The V gene lost 2 bases and the J gene lost 3 bases, with 14 bases spanning the gap. CDR3 length equals 15 residues. CDR3 sequence: CASSVVAEWDTEAFF. The CDR3 bases are TGTGCCAGCAGCGTCGTGGCAGAGTGGGACACTGAAGCTTTCTTT.

The CDR3 protein is CASSSLSVTGELFF. The CDR3 DNA reads TGCGCCAGCAGCTCCCTTAGTGTCACCGGGGAGCTGTTTTTT. V usage is TRBV5-1 and J usage is TRBJ2-2, with D hard to call. Germline V gives CDR1 SGHRS, CDR2 YFSETQ. The CDR3 is made up of 14 amino acids. The germline V and J ends were trimmed by 3 bases and 4 bases, with 10 bases remaining between them.

The CDR3 loop reads CASSSYIAKNIQYF. The CDR3 nucleotides read TGTGCCAGCAGCTCTTATATAGCCAAAAACATTCAGTACTTC. The rearrangement uses TRBV12-1 and TRBJ2-4; no check of the table's D call, TRBD2, against the DNA was made. TRBV12-1 is deemed a pseudogene. This CDR3 is 14 amino acids long.

The chain combines TRBV12-5 with TRBJ1-6, with 8 bases identical to TRBD1. In germline, CDR1 is LGHNT, CDR2 FRNRAP. The length of the CDR3 is 18 residues. J gave up 5 bases and V 3 bases, and 12 bases lay outside the gene matches. The CDR3 here is CASGFRVWQGANNSPLHF. In DNA form, the CDR3 reads TGTGCTAGTGGTTTCCGGGTGTGGCAGGGGGCAAATAATTCACCCCTCCACTTT.

The V call is TRBV28, the J call TRBJ2-3, with D possibly matching TRBD2 (6 bases). The CDR3 contains 14 residues. Looked up from germline, CDR1 is MDHEN and CDR2 is SYDVKM. Deletions cut 3 bases from V and 5 bases from J, with 12 bases between. The CDR3 bases are TGTGCCAGCAGTTTTTCGGGAGAGAGAGATACGCAGTATTTT. Translated: CASSFSGERDTQYF.

V usage is TRBV6-1 and J usage is TRBJ1-5; D remains ambiguous. V lost 6 bases to trimming and J lost 11 bases, with 17 bases between them. The CDR3 extends over 13 amino acids. Germline CDR1 MNHNS, CDR2 SASEGT. CDR3 sequence reads: CASSVSGPTAQHF. CDR3 sequence (DNA): TGTGCCAGCAGCGTTTCTGGGCCCACAGCCCAGCATTTT.

The J gene is TRBJ1-3, the V gene TRBV7-6; D not certain. This CDR3 has 13 residues. Between the trimmed V and J ends, which lost 3 bases and 8 bases, there was a span of 11 bases. CDR1 SGHVS and CDR2 FNYEAQ come from the germline V gene. DNA of the CDR3: TGTGCCAGCAGCTTCCCGACGGCGGACACCATATATTTT. Encoded protein: CASSFPTADTIYF.

The chain recombines TRBV19 with TRBJ1-5; D possibly corresponds to TRBD1 (5 bases). Germline V gene lookup returns CDR1 LNHDA and CDR2 SQIVND (reference sequence). V was shortened by 1 base and J by 7 bases, with 8 bases between the two germline ends. The CDR3 length is 13 residues. In DNA, the CDR3 is TGTGCCAGTAGTATAGGGAGGGGACAGCCCCAGCATTTT. It codes for CASSIGRGQPQHF.

The table lists this clone with a few counts. The rearrangement joins TRBV28 to TRBJ1-5; possible D gene TRBD1, 6 bases. Germline V gives CDR1 MDHEN, CDR2 SYDVKM. This CDR3 comprises 15 residues. V gave up 3 bases and J gave up 2 bases, with 11 bases separating them. The DNA of the CDR3 is TGTGCCAGCAGTTTTCAAAAGGGGGGCAATCAGCCCCAGCATTTT. Amino acids: CASSFQKGGNQPQHF.

J is TRBJ1-1 and V is TRBV9; D gene uncertain. This CDR3 region has 13 residues. With 0 bases removed from V and 5 bases from J, the gap between germline ends came to 8 bases. In germline, CDR1 is SGDLS, CDR2 YYNGEE. This chain's CDR3 is CASSVVQVTEAFF. CDR3 nucleotide sequence: TGTGCCAGCAGCGTAGTTCAGGTTACTGAAGCTTTCTTT.

J is TRBJ2-3 and V is TRBV5-6; no definite D call. V was shortened by 1 base and J by 4 bases, with 7 bases between the two germline ends. The CDR3 totals 13 residues. CDR1 and CDR2 from the germline V gene are SGHDT and YYEEEE. The CDR3 region is CASSLPVADTQYF. In DNA form, the CDR3 reads TGTGCCAGCAGCTTGCCCGTCGCAGATACGCAGTATTTT.

This clone was detected only a few times. This sequence joins TRBV6-1 and TRBJ2-7; D remains ambiguous. From germline, CDR1 is MNHNS and CDR2 SASEGT. The CDR3 covers 13 residues. With 5 bases removed from V and 1 base from J, the gap between germline ends came to 9 bases. CDR3 bases: TGTGCCAGCAGTATCCGGGCTTCCTACGAGCAGTACTTC. This translates into CASSIRASYEQYF.